The 18 T cell receptor beta chains below all came from one sample that was sequenced in a study of T cells after yellow fever vaccination (dated by TCRdb to the late 2010s). Libraries were prepared through 5' RACE. TCRdb lists the instrument as Illumina NovaSeq 6000. Through fastp at Q25 and MiXCR, TCRdb rebuilt clones from the public reads, retaining in-frame beta chains. Rows merge per CDR3 protein into single entries with the most common DNA and genes. Counted in this sample were 150,000 to 200,000 distinct CDR3 sequences; about 11% of them appeared once. The ten top clones hold 30% to 45% of the sample. The intended sense of this specimen's treatment or condition label: live attenuated yellow fever vaccine strain. This specimen was CD8+ T cells sorted from PBMCs, taken 15 days after the yellow fever booster vaccination. The receptors were gathered from a man younger than 35 who received the YFV17D yellow fever vaccine.

This clonotype was detected many times. The J gene is TRBJ2-7, the V gene TRBV27, with 8 bases matching TRBD1. With V trimmed by 4 bases and J by 5 bases, 4 bases remained unmatched. CDR3 length: 13 amino acids. Germline assignment: CDR1 MNHEY and CDR2 SMNVEV (reference sequence). The CDR3 is CASSSHRGNEQYV. The CDR3, as DNA: TGTGCCAGCAGTTCCCACAGGGGGAACGAGCAGTACGTC.

In its sample, this clonotype was seen a few times. The rearrangement uses TRBV3-1 and TRBJ2-1; D might be TRBD1 (6 bases). CDR1 and CDR2 from the germline V gene are LGHDT and YNNKEL (reference sequence). There are 15 residues in the CDR3. The germline V and J ends were trimmed by 0 bases and 7 bases, with 13 bases remaining between them. The CDR3 DNA reads as TGTGCCAGCAGCCAAGATACCCGGACAGAAAATGAGCAGTTCTTC. Amino acids: CASSQDTRTENEQFF.

This clonotype has a handful of counts. The V gene is TRBV25-1, the J gene TRBJ2-1; perhaps D is TRBD1 or TRBD2 (5 bases each). Trimming shortened V by 5 bases and J by 6 bases, and 8 bases separated the two germline ends. Germline V gene sequence: CDR1 MGHDK, CDR2 SYGVNS. The CDR3 runs 12 residues. CDR3 coding DNA: TGTGCCAGCAGTAATGGGGGCAATGAGCAGTTCTTC. It yields the protein CASSNGGNEQFF.

This chain links TRBV11-2 with TRBJ1-2; D unclear. Trimming pared 6 bases from V and 2 bases from J, leaving 10 bases between. There are 13 residues in the CDR3. Germline CDR1 is SGHAT and CDR2 is FQNNGV. The CDR3 region is CASRRRLNYGYTF. The DNA for the CDR3 is TGTGCCAGCAGGCGACGTTTAAACTATGGCTACACCTTC.

This clonotype turned up a few times. The J gene is TRBJ2-7, the V gene TRBV5-6; 7 nucleotides line up with TRBD1. CDR1 and CDR2 (germline): SGHDT, YYEEEE. The CDR3 length is 15 residues. Trimming removed 1 base from V and 3 bases from J; junction bases left unmatched: 7. DNA for the CDR3: TGTGCCAGCAGCTTGTATGGGACAGTCTTCTACGAGCAGTACGTC. Translated, it gives CASSLYGTVFYEQYV.

This clonotype showed up just a few times. This rearrangement joins TRBV28 to TRBJ2-1; 9 bases fit TRBD1. Trimming removed 5 bases from V and 9 bases from J; junction bases left unmatched: 5. The V gene's germline CDR1 is MDHEN and CDR2 SYDVKM. CDR3 length equals 13 residues. CDR3 coding DNA: TGTGCCAGCAGTCCTGGGACAGGGAGTGAGCAGTTCTTC. This gives the protein CASSPGTGSEQFF.

This clonotype was recorded at least ten times. This chain joins TRBV5-5 and TRBJ2-1, with D possibly called TRBD1 or TRBD2 (5 bases each). CDR3 length equals 15 residues. Deletions cut 4 bases from V and 8 bases from J, with 19 bases between. Germline-derived CDR1 and CDR2 are SGHKS and YYEKEE (reference sequence). The chain's CDR3 is CASSPTPGPRHEQFF. CDR3 nucleotides: TGTGCCAGCAGCCCAACACCGGGACCCCGGCATGAGCAGTTCTTC.

V gene TRBV5-5 combines with J gene TRBJ2-1; 9 nucleotides agree with TRBD1. CDR1 is SGHKS, CDR2 YYEKEE, per germline (reference sequence). The CDR3 covers 15 residues. V was pared by 6 bases and J by 6 bases, with 10 bases of the junction left unmatched. As DNA, the CDR3 is TGTGCCAGCACCCCGGACAGGGGATGGGGCAATGAGCAGTTCTTC. Translating gives CASTPDRGWGNEQFF.

This clonotype was observed a handful of times. V usage is TRBV7-8 and J usage is TRBJ2-3, with D possibly being TRBD1 (5 bases). The V gene lost 5 bases and the J gene lost 0 bases, with 12 bases spanning the gap. The CDR3 is 15 residues long. Germline V gene lookup returns CDR1 SGHVS and CDR2 FQNEAQ. CDR3 amino acids: CASSLFRGSTDTQYF. CDR3 DNA: TGTGCCAGCAGCCTTTTTAGGGGTAGCACAGATACGCAGTATTTT.

The chain employs TRBV5-6 and TRBJ2-5; TRBD1 matches at 7 bases. With 3 bases clipped from V and 5 bases from J, the junction kept 13 bases outside the gene matches. The CDR3 is 16 residues long. The germline V gene encodes CDR1 SGHDT and CDR2 YYEEEE. The CDR3 reads CASSSEGQPLRETQYF. The CDR3 DNA sequence: TGTGCCAGCAGCTCAGAGGGACAGCCGCTACGGGAGACCCAGTACTTC.

The CDR3 loop reads CASSWTGTGNTEAFF. The CDR3, as DNA: TGCGCCAGCAGCTGGACCGGGACAGGGAACACTGAAGCTTTCTTT. The chain links TRBV5-1 to TRBJ1-1, with TRBD1 matching over 8 bases. V trimming: 3 bases; J trimming: 1 base; junction bases outside the gene matches: 5. Germline lookup yields CDR1 SGHRS and CDR2 YFSETQ. The CDR3 is 15 amino acids.

The CDR3 loop reads CASSSRLAVGTGELFF. In nucleotides, the CDR3 is TGTGCCAGCAGCTCGCGACTAGCTGTGGGCACCGGGGAGCTGTTTTTT. This chain joins TRBV7-8 and TRBJ2-2, with 7 bases that match TRBD2. Germline CDR1 reads SGHVS; CDR2 reads FQNEAQ. Trimming at V came to 4 bases and at J to 4 bases, leaving 9 bases not matched to a gene. The CDR3 covers 16 residues. Supplemented by reference TRBV7-8 and TRBJ2-2, the full variable domain reads GAGVSQSPRYKVAKRGQDVALRCDPISGHVSLFWYQQALGQGPEFLTYFQNEAQLDKSGLPSDRFFAERPEGSVSTLKIQRTQQEDSAVYLCASSSRLAVGTGELFFGEGSRLTVL.

This chain connects TRBV7-9 to TRBJ2-3; D may be TRBD1 or TRBD2 (5 bases each). Trimming stripped 1 base from V and 8 bases from J, with 19 bases between. CDR3 length equals 16 residues. The germline V gene has CDR1 SEHNR and CDR2 FQNEAQ (reference sequence). CDR3 DNA: TGTGCCAGCAGCTTAGTGGGACCACCTCCTCTCGGTACGCAGTATTTT. It encodes CASSLVGPPPLGTQYF.

The rearrangement links TRBV14 to TRBJ2-3; D uncertain. This CDR3 spans 15 amino acids. The germline V gene has CDR1 SGHDN and CDR2 FVKESK. V lost 2 bases and J lost 2, with 11 bases in between. The CDR3 sequence: CASSQRLGNTDTQYF. Written as DNA, the CDR3 is TGTGCCAGCAGCCAACGACTGGGGAACACAGATACGCAGTATTTT.

The rearrangement uses TRBV4-3 and TRBJ2-3, with 9 bases identical to TRBD1. V shed 0 bases, J shed 2 bases, and the junction held 3 bases outside the gene matches. This CDR3 has 16 residues. Germline CDR1 and CDR2: LGHNA and YSLEER. In nucleotides, the CDR3 is TGCGCCAGCAGCCAAGAAGGGACAGGGAACACAGATACGCAGTATTTT. Translation: CASSQEGTGNTDTQYF.

The table lists this clonotype with many counts. V usage is TRBV4-1 and J usage is TRBJ2-7, with 12 bases fitting TRBD1. With 4 bases clipped from V and 5 bases from J, the junction kept 6 bases outside the gene matches. This CDR3 comprises 15 residues. Per germline, CDR1 MGHRA and CDR2 YSYEKL. CDR3 coding DNA: TGCGCCAGCAGCCTGTGGGACAGGGGGCACGACGAGCAGTACTTC. This translates into CASSLWDRGHDEQYF.

The chain links TRBV13 to TRBJ2-1; D perhaps matches TRBD1 (5 bases). CDR1 is PRHDT and CDR2 is FYEKMQ in the germline V gene (reference sequence). V gave up 3 bases and J gave up 7 bases, with 10 bases separating them. This CDR3 contains 13 residues. In DNA form, the CDR3 reads TGTGCCAGCAGCTTCTATGGGGCTAATGAGCAGTTCTTC. It translates to CASSFYGANEQFF.

This chain connects TRBV12-3 or TRBV12-4 to TRBJ2-7; 9 nucleotides line up with TRBD1. J was trimmed by 1 base and V by 6 bases; bases with no gene match: 7. This CDR3 spans 15 amino acids. The CDR3 nucleotides are TGTGCCAGCAGAACCGGGACAGGGACTTCCTACGAGCAGTACGTC. It is translated as CASRTGTGTSYEQYV.